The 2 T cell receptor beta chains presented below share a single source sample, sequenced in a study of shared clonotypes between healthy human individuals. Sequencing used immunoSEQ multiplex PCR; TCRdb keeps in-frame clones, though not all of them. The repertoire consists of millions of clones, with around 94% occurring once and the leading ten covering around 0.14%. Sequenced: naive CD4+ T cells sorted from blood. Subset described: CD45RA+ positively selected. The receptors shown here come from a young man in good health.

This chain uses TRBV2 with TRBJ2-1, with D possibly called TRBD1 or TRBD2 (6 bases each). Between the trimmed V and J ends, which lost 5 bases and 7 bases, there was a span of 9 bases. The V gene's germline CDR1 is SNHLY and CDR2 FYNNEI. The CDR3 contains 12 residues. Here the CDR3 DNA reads TGTGCCAGCAGTTGGGGGGCTAATGAGCAGTTCTTC. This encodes CASSWGANEQFF.

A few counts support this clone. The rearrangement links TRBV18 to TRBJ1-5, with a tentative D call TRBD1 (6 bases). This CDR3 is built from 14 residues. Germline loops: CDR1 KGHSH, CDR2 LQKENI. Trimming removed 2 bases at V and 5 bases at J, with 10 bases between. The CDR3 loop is CASSPWSGDQPQHF. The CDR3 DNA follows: TGTGCCAGCTCACCATGGTCAGGGGATCAGCCCCAGCATTTT.